One and the same sample provided the 32 T cell receptor beta chains below, sequenced in a study of T cell responses to AZD1222 COVID-19 vaccine. Data came from immunoSEQ multiplex PCR; TCRdb stores just in-frame clones and leaves some out. The sample shows roughly 70,000 clones, around 89% of them seen only once. The sample in question was peripheral blood, obtained 28 days after the second dose of the MenACWY control vaccine. These receptors were collected from an adult who received the MenACWY meningococcal vaccine as a control.

This chain joins TRBV28 and TRBJ1-1; TRBD1 agrees at 7 bases. CDR1 and CDR2 (germline): MDHEN, SYDVKM. V lost 5 bases and J lost 8; bases outside the gene matches: 11. This CDR3 is built from 14 residues. The CDR3 spells CASSTSGGQEEAFF. CDR3 nucleotide sequence: TGTGCCAGCAGTACATCGGGTGGACAGGAGGAAGCTTTCTTT.

The V and J genes are TRBV5-1 and TRBJ1-1, with no clear D. CDR3 length: 14 amino acids. The V end lost 2 bases, the J end lost 1 base, and 9 bases lay between the germline ends. Germline CDR1 is SGHRS and CDR2 is YFSETQ. CDR3 in amino acids: CASSFEGRNTEAFF. The CDR3 DNA sequence: TGCGCCAGCAGCTTTGAGGGCAGGAACACTGAAGCTTTCTTT.

The chain employs TRBV7-2 and TRBJ2-7, with D tentatively TRBD1 or TRBD2 (5 bases each). Germline lookup yields CDR1 SGHTA and CDR2 FQGNSA. This CDR3 is built from 17 residues. V was shortened by 2 bases and J by 2 bases, with 19 bases between the two germline ends. Here the CDR3 DNA reads TGTGCCAGCAGCTTAAGGGACCGGGCTCGAAGACCCTACGAGCAGTACTTC. This encodes CASSLRDRARRPYEQYF.

This clone was recorded once. This rearrangement joins TRBV18 to TRBJ1-1, with D possibly being TRBD1 (5 bases). Trimming shortened V by 5 bases and J by 8 bases, and 21 bases separated the two germline ends. The CDR3 contains 15 residues. Germline V CDR1 and CDR2: KGHSH, LQKENI. The CDR3 DNA sequence: TGTGCCAGCTCATACCAGGGTATTAAGTCGGTCGAAGCTTTCTTT. This gives the protein CASSYQGIKSVEAFF.

The chain carries TRBV4-3 and TRBJ2-1; TRBD2 aligns across 9 bases. This CDR3 contains 17 residues. V shed 0 bases, J shed 6 bases, and the junction held 9 bases outside the gene matches. Germline lookup yields CDR1 LGHNA and CDR2 YSLEER. Here the CDR3 reads CASSQEALAGGVNEQFF. The DNA for the CDR3 is TGCGCCAGCAGCCAAGAAGCCCTTGCGGGAGGGGTCAATGAGCAGTTCTTC.

The J gene is TRBJ1-4, the V gene TRBV7-6, with TRBD1 matching 8 bases. The CDR3 is 17 residues long. CDR1 and CDR2 (germline): SGHVS, FNYEAQ. The ends lost 4 bases at V and 0 bases at J; junction bases unmatched: 7. The DNA for the CDR3 is TGTGCCAGCAGCTCCGGGACAGGAACTGCAACTAATGAAAAACTGTTTTTT. Translating it yields CASSSGTGTATNEKLFF.

The V call is TRBV18, the J call TRBJ2-1, with 7 bases matching TRBD1. The CDR3 is made up of 16 amino acids. The J segment lost 2 bases and the V segment lost 7 bases, leaving 11 bases of the junction unmatched. Germline CDR1 reads KGHSH; CDR2 reads LQKENI. In nucleotides, the CDR3 is TGTGCCAGCTTCGACAAGACAGGGAAAGCCTACAATGAGCAGTTCTTC. As protein: CASFDKTGKAYNEQFF.

The rearrangement joins TRBV10-3 to TRBJ2-7, with no clear D. The germline V and J ends were trimmed by 8 bases and 2 bases, with 10 bases remaining between them. This CDR3 is built from 12 residues. The germline CDR1 and CDR2 sequences are ENHRY and SYGVKD. CDR3 region: CAIGPGPYEQYF. In DNA form, the CDR3 reads TGTGCCATCGGCCCCGGCCCCTACGAGCAGTACTTC.

This sequence joins TRBV27 and TRBJ1-2; the D gene is possibly TRBD1 (5 bases). Germline CDR1 reads MNHEY; CDR2 reads SMNVEV (reference sequence). The V end was cut by 6 bases, the J end by 3 bases, with 8 bases between. This CDR3 is built from 12 residues. CDR3 sequence reads: CASRQEDYGYTF. CDR3 nucleotides: TGTGCCAGCAGACAGGAGGACTATGGCTACACCTTC.

The V call is TRBV19, the J call TRBJ1-6; 7 bases are a match to TRBD1. This CDR3 is 12 amino acids long. Germline values: CDR1 LNHDA, CDR2 SQIVND (reference sequence). The CDR3 sequence is CATGRELSPLHF. The CDR3 DNA reads as TGTGCGACAGGGAGGGAACTTTCACCCCTCCACTTT.

This clone is a singleton in its sample. The V call is TRBV28, the J call TRBJ1-2; possibly TRBD1 for D (6 bases). The CDR3 extends over 14 amino acids. Trimming took off 3 bases at V and 6 bases at J, with 14 bases between the two ends. Germline CDR1 is MDHEN and CDR2 is SYDVKM. As DNA, the CDR3 is TGTGCCAGCAGTTTTGGGGGGGCTCTCGATGGCTACACCTTC. Encoded protein: CASSFGGALDGYTF.

The chain has TRBV11-2 and TRBJ1-5; the D gene is possibly TRBD1 (6 bases). Trimming left V 5 bases short and J 6 bases short, with 17 bases between. The CDR3 runs 15 residues. In germline, CDR1 is SGHAT, CDR2 FQNNGV. In DNA, the CDR3 is TGTGCCAGCAGCCCAGGATCAGGGGAGGGTCAGCCCCAGCATTTT. This gives the protein CASSPGSGEGQPQHF.

This sequence joins TRBV12-5 and TRBJ2-7, with 9 bases identical to TRBD1. CDR3 size: 13 residues. Germline assignment: CDR1 LGHNT and CDR2 FRNRAP. The trim removed 5 bases at V and 6 bases at J, leaving 5 bases unmatched. This CDR3 reads CASGTGQGAEQYF. The CDR3 DNA is TGTGCTAGTGGTACGGGACAGGGAGCCGAGCAGTACTTC. Looking up the rest from reference TRBV12-5 and TRBJ2-7 gives the full variable domain: DARVTQTPRHKVTEMGQEVTMRCQPILGHNTVFWYRQTMMQGLELLAYFRNRAPLDDSGMPKDRFSAEMPDATLATLKIQPSEPRDSAVYFCASGTGQGAEQYFGPGTRLTVT.

In its sample, this clone was seen once. This chain uses TRBV2 with TRBJ1-3, with 8 bases lining up with TRBD1. CDR3 length: 16 residues. Germline-derived CDR1 and CDR2 are SNHLY and FYNNEI. Losses at the gene ends were 6 bases for V and 0 bases for J; bases not matched to a gene: 7. The CDR3 DNA is TGTGCCAGCAGCCGGGACAGGATGACCTCTGGAAACACCATATATTTT. Residues: CASSRDRMTSGNTIYF.

The chain carries TRBV5-4 and TRBJ2-2; perhaps TRBD1 as D (6 bases). The CDR3 is made up of 18 amino acids. Germline-derived CDR1 and CDR2 are SGHNT and YYREEE (reference sequence). V was shortened by 0 bases and J by 0 bases, with 15 bases between the two germline ends. Here the CDR3 reads CASSLGRLGGSNTGELFF. DNA for the CDR3: TGTGCCAGCAGCTTGGGGCGGTTAGGGGGATCGAACACCGGGGAGCTGTTTTTT.

The V call is TRBV5-1, the J call TRBJ1-6; D is ambiguous. V shed 4 bases and J shed 7 bases, with 9 bases lying between them. The CDR3 totals 13 residues. The germline V gene encodes CDR1 SGHRS and CDR2 YFSETQ. This CDR3 is CASSEVSNSPLHF. CDR3 in DNA: TGCGCCAGCAGCGAGGTCTCGAATTCACCCCTCCACTTT.

The chain links TRBV30 to TRBJ1-1; D unclear. Germline values: CDR1 GTSNPN, CDR2 SVGIG (reference sequence). Trimming left V 4 bases short and J 1 base short, with 7 bases between. The CDR3 is made up of 12 amino acids. CDR3 region: CAWNTPNTEAFF. Written as DNA, the CDR3 is TGTGCCTGGAACACCCCGAACACTGAAGCTTTCTTT.

This chain uses TRBV7-2 with TRBJ2-5; D not resolved. This CDR3 has 14 amino acids. Trimming cost V 1 base and J 1 base, with 7 bases left between them. Germline CDR1 SGHTA, CDR2 FQGNSA. CDR3 sequence reads: CASSLVRFQETQYF. In nucleotides, the CDR3 is TGTGCCAGCAGCTTAGTCCGGTTCCAAGAGACCCAGTACTTC. The variable domain in full, completed from reference TRBV7-2 and TRBJ2-5, reads GAGVSQSPSNKVTEKGKDVELRCDPISGHTALYWYRQSLGQGLEFLIYFQGNSAPDKSGLPSDRFSAERTGGSVSTLTIQRTQQEDSAVYLCASSLVRFQETQYFGPGTRLLVL.

This chain connects TRBV6-2 or TRBV6-3 to TRBJ1-4; D unclear. Germline V CDR1 and CDR2: MNHEY, SVGEGT. Trimming took 4 bases from V and 7 from J, leaving 16 bases between them. This CDR3 region has 15 residues. CDR3 DNA: TGTGCCAGCAGTTCCCGGGCCCTGAGGAGTGAAAAACTGTTTTTT. This codes for CASSSRALRSEKLFF.

This clone is deemed medium-sized. The genes are TRBV13 and TRBJ1-1, with 9 bases fitting TRBD1. Germline assignment: CDR1 PRHDT and CDR2 FYEKMQ (reference sequence). Germline trimming cut 5 bases from V and 5 bases from J; bases unmatched to any gene: 9. The CDR3 extends over 15 amino acids. In nucleotides, the CDR3 is TGTGCCAGCAGCCACAACGGACAGGGGTTGACTGAAGCTTTCTTT. It translates to CASSHNGQGLTEAFF.

The rearrangement joins TRBV6-5 to TRBJ2-7, with D tentatively TRBD2 (5 bases). CDR1 and CDR2 from the germline V gene are MNHEY and SVGAGI. There are 14 residues in the CDR3. V lost 6 bases and J 2 bases, leaving 14 bases between the germline ends. The CDR3, as DNA: TGTGCCAGCAGAAACAGCGGAGGTGCCTACGAGCAGTACTTC. Protein: CASRNSGGAYEQYF.

V is TRBV28 and J is TRBJ2-1; D call uncertain. This CDR3 contains 15 residues. Trimming removed 5 bases from V and 0 bases from J, with 11 bases in between. Germline values: CDR1 MDHEN, CDR2 SYDVKM. The CDR3: CASSPLLGSYNEQFF. CDR3 sequence (DNA): TGTGCCAGCAGTCCCCTCTTAGGCTCCTACAATGAGCAGTTCTTC.

The V call is TRBV19, the J call TRBJ1-1, with a possible D match to TRBD1 (5 bases). Germline V gene lookup returns CDR1 LNHDA and CDR2 SQIVND (reference sequence). The length of the CDR3 is 16 residues. V lost 6 bases and J 4 bases, leaving 21 bases between the germline ends. CDR3 in amino acids: CASREGPGGFGTEAFF. CDR3 DNA: TGTGCCAGTAGGGAGGGGCCCGGCGGTTTTGGCACTGAAGCTTTCTTT.

This chain joins TRBV7-3 and TRBJ2-1; 7 positions agree with TRBD2. V shed 0 bases and J 4 bases; nucleotides not matched to a gene: 3. Germline V gives CDR1 SGHTA, CDR2 FQGTGA. This CDR3 has 15 amino acids. CDR3 loop: CASSLTQGLYNEQFF. The CDR3 DNA reads TGTGCCAGCAGCTTAACGCAGGGACTATACAATGAGCAGTTCTTC.

V and J are TRBV2 and TRBJ2-5, with 8 bases matching TRBD2. Germline loops: CDR1 SNHLY, CDR2 FYNNEI. The CDR3 contains 17 residues. The J segment lost 0 bases and the V segment lost 2 bases, leaving 8 bases of the junction unmatched. The CDR3 protein is CASSEMAGGPYQETQYF. The CDR3 coding sequence is TGTGCCAGCAGTGAAATGGCGGGGGGCCCGTACCAAGAGACCCAGTACTTC.

The gene calls are TRBV11-2 and TRBJ1-2; the D is unclear. Trimming took 3 bases from V and 3 from J, leaving 5 bases between them. The CDR3 covers 12 residues. CDR1 and CDR2 (germline): SGHAT, FQNNGV. CDR3 coding DNA: TGTGCCAGCAGCTTTCGGCACTATGGCTACACCTTC. Encoded protein: CASSFRHYGYTF.

The genes are TRBV21-1 and TRBJ2-7; TRBD2, as called in the table, went unchecked against the DNA. TRBV21-1 is assigned pseudogene status. There are 19 residues in the CDR3. CDR3 in amino acids: CASSKGGGLADPEDYEQYF. The CDR3 region has the DNA TGTGCCAGCAGCAAAGGGGGGGGACTAGCGGACCCTGAGGACTACGAGCAGTACTTC.

V is TRBV28 and J is TRBJ2-5; 9 nucleotides align to TRBD1. V lost 6 bases to trimming and J lost 2 bases; unmatched junction nucleotides: 7. Germline V gives CDR1 MDHEN, CDR2 SYDVKM. The CDR3 loop spans 15 amino acids. CDR3 nucleotides: TGTGCCAGCAGCCCGGACAGGGGAAGGCAAGAGACCCAGTACTTC. Residues: CASSPDRGRQETQYF.

This clone came up a few times. The gene calls are TRBV11-2 and TRBJ2-1, with a possible D match to TRBD1 (6 bases). CDR1 is SGHAT and CDR2 is FQNNGV in the germline V gene. V lost 3 bases to trimming and J lost 6 bases, with 9 bases between them. This CDR3 is 13 amino acids long. The CDR3 spells CASSFSGANEQFF. The CDR3 DNA reads as TGTGCCAGCAGCTTTTCAGGGGCCAATGAGCAGTTCTTC.

V is TRBV6-6 and J is TRBJ1-5, with unresolved D. V was clipped by 7 bases and J by 3 bases, with 10 bases between them. The CDR3 is 13 residues long. CDR1 is MNHNY, CDR2 SVGAGI, per germline (reference sequence). CDR3 loop: CASKQGVNQPQHF. The CDR3 DNA reads TGTGCCAGCAAACAAGGTGTCAATCAGCCCCAGCATTTT.

The chain has TRBV5-1 and TRBJ1-1; D unclear. V gave up 2 bases and J gave up 8 bases, with 16 bases separating them. This CDR3 contains 14 residues. Germline loops: CDR1 SGHRS, CDR2 YFSETQ. CDR3 in amino acids: CASSFGGRVREAFF. DNA for the CDR3: TGCGCCAGCAGCTTTGGCGGGAGGGTTAGGGAAGCTTTCTTT.

J is TRBJ2-5 and V is TRBV9; 7 bases line up with TRBD1. The V gene's germline CDR1 is SGDLS and CDR2 YYNGEE. CDR3 length: 14 amino acids. Losses at the gene ends were 2 bases for V and 5 bases for J; bases not matched to a gene: 6. Here the CDR3 DNA reads TGTGCCAGCAGCGTCCAGGGGGATCGGGAGACCCAGTACTTC. Amino acids: CASSVQGDRETQYF.